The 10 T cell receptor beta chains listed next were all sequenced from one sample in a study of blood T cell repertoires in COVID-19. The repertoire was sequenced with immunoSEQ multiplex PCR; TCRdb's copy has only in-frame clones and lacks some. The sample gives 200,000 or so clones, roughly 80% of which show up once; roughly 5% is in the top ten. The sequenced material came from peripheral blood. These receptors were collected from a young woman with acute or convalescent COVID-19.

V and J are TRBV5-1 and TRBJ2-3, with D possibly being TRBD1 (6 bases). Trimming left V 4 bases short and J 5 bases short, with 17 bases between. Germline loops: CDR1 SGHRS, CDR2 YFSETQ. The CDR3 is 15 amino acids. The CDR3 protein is CASSRGRGRGDTQYF. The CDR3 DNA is TGCGCCAGCAGCCGGGGCAGGGGACGAGGAGATACGCAGTATTTT.

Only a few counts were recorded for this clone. CDR3 loop: CASGVRLGEITYGYTF. As DNA, the CDR3 is TGTGCCAGCGGAGTTAGATTGGGTGAGATTACCTATGGCTACACCTTC. The chain links TRBV7-2 to TRBJ1-2; D unresolved. Germline V gene lookup returns CDR1 SGHTA and CDR2 FQGNSA. The CDR3 has 16 residues. V was trimmed by 8 bases and J by 4 bases, leaving 23 bases between them.

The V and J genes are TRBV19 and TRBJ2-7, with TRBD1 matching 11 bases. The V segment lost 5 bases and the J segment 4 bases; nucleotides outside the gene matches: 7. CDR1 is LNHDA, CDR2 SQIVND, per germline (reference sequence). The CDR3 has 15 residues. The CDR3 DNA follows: TGTGCCAGTAGTCTTGGACAGGGGGCGAGGTACGAGCAGTACTTC. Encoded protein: CASSLGQGARYEQYF.

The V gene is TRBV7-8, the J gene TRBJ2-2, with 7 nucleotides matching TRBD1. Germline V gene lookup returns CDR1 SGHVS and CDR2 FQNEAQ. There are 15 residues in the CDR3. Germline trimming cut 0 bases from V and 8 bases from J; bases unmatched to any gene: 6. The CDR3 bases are TGTGCCAGCAGCTTAGCCTCGACAGGGCCAGGGGAGCTGTTTTTT. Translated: CASSLASTGPGELFF.

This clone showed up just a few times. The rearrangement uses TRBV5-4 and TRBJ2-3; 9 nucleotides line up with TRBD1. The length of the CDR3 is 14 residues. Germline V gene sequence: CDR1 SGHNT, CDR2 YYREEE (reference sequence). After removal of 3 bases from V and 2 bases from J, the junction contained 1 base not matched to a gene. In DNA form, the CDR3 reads TGTGCCAGCAGCTGGGACAGGGTCACAGATACGCAGTATTTT. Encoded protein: CASSWDRVTDTQYF.

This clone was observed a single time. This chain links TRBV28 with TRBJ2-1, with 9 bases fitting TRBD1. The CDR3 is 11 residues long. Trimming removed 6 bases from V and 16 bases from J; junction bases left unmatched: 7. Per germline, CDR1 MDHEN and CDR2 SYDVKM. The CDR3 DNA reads TGTGCCAGCAGATGGGACAGGGTACGATTCTTC. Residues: CASRWDRVRFF.

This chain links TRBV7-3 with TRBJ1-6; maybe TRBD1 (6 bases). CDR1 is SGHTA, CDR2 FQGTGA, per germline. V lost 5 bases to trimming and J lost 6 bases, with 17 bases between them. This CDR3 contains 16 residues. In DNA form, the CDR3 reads TGTGCCAGCAGCGCCCGAACAGGGAGGGGTAATTCACCCCTCCACTTT. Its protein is CASSARTGRGNSPLHF.

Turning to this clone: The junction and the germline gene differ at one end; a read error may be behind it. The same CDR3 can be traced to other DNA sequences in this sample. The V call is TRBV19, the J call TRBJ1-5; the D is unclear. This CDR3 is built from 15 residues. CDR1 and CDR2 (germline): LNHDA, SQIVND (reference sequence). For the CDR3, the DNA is TGTGCCAGTAGTATTGGGCTGACCAGCAACCAGCCCCAGCATTTT. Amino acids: CASSIGLTSNQPQHF. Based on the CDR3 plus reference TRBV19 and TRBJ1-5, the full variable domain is DGGITQSPKYLFRKEGQNVTLSCEQNLNHDAMYWYRQDPGQGLRLIYYSQIVNDFQKGDIAEGYSVSREKKESFPLTVTSAQKNPTAFYLCASSIGLTSNQPQHFGDGTRLSIL.

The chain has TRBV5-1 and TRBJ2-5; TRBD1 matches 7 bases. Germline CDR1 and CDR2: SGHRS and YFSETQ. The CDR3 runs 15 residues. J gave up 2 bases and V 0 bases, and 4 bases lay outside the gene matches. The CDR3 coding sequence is TGCGCCAGCAGCTTGGAGCGCAGGGGGCAAGAGACCCAGTACTTC. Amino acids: CASSLERRGQETQYF. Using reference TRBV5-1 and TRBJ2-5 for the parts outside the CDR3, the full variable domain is KAGVTQTPRYLIKTRGQQVTLSCSPISGHRSVSWYQQTPGQGLQFLFEYFSETQRNKGNFPGRFSGRQFSNSRSEMNVSTLELGDSALYLCASSLERRGQETQYFGPGTRLLVL.

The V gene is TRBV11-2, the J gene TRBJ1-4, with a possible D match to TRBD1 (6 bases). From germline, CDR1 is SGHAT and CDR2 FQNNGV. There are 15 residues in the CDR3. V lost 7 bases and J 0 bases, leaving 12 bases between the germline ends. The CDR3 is CASTGQRATNEKLFF. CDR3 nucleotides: TGTGCCAGCACAGGACAGCGTGCAACTAATGAAAAACTGTTTTTT. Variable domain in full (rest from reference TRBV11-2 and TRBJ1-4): EAGVAQSPRYKIIEKRQSVAFWCNPISGHATLYWYQQILGQGPKLLIQFQNNGVVDDSQLPKDRFSAERLKGVDSTLKIQPAKLEDSAVYLCASTGQRATNEKLFFGSGTQLSVL.